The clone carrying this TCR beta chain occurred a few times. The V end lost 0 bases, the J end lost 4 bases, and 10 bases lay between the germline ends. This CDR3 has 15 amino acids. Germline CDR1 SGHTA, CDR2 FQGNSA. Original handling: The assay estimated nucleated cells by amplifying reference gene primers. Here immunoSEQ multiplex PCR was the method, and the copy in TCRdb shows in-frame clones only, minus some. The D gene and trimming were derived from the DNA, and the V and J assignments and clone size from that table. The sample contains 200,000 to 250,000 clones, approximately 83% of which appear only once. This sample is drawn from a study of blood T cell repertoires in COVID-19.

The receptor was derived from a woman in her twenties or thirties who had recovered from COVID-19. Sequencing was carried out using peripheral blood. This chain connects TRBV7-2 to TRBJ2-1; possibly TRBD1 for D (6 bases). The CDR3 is CASSLARGGYNEQFF. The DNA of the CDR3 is TGTGCCAGCAGCTTAGCGCGAGGGGGTTACAATGAGCAGTTCTTC. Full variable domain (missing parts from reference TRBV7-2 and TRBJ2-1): GAGVSQSPSNKVTEKGKDVELRCDPISGHTALYWYRQSLGQGLEFLIYFQGNSAPDKSGLPSDRFSAERTGGSVSTLTIQRTQQEDSAVYLCASSLARGGYNEQFFGPGTRLTVL.